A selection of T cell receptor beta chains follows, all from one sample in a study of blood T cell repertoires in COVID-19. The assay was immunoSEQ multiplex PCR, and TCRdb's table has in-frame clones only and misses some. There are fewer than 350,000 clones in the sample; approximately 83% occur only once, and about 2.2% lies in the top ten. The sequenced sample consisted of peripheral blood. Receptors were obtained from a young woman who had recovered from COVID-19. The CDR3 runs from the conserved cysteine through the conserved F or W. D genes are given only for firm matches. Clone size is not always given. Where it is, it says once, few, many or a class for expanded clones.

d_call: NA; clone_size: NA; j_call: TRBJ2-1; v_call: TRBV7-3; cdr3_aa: CASSLSGTYNEQFF; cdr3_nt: TGTGCCAGCAGCTTAAGCGGGACCTACAATGAGCAGTTCTTC
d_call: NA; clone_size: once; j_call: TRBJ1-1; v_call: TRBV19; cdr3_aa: CASSMGQTKAFF; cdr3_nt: TGTGCCAGTAGTATGGGACAAACCAAAGCTTTCTTT
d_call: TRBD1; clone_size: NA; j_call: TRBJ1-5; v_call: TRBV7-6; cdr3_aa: CASSSSDRGGQPQHF; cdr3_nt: TGTGCCAGCAGCTCGTCCGACAGGGGAGGGCAGCCCCAGCATTTT
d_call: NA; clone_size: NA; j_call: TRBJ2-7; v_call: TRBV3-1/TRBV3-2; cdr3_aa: CASSQDSVNEQYF; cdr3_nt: TGTGCCAGCAGCCAAGATTCTGTAAACGAGCAGTACTTC
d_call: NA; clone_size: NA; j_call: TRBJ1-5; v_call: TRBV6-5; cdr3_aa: CASSSTDQPQHF; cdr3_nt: TGTGCCAGCAGTTCGACAGATCAGCCCCAGCATTTT
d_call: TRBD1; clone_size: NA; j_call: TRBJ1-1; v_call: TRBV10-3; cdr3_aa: CAIQTGLTEAFF; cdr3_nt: TGTGCCATCCAGACAGGGCTTACTGAAGCTTTCTTT
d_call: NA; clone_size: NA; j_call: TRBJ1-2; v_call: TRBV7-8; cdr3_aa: CASSLTPRIGDSYGYTF; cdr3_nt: TGTGCCAGCAGCTTAACACCGAGAATAGGAGACTCCTATGGCTACACCTTC
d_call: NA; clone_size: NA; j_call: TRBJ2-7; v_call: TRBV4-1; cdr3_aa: CASSQGRAYEQYF; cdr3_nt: TGCGCCAGCAGCCAAGGGAGGGCTTACGAGCAGTACTTC
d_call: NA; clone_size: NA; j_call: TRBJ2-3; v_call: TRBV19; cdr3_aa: CASNPGNTDTQYF; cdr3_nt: TGTGCCAGTAACCCAGGGAACACAGATACGCAGTATTTT
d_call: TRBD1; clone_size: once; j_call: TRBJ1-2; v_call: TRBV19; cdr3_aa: CASSIGQVHGYTF; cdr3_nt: TGTGCCAGTAGTATTGGACAGGTTCATGGCTACACCTTC
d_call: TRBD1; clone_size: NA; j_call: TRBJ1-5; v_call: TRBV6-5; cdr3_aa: CASRPGQGWNQPQHF; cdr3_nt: TGTGCCAGCAGACCCGGACAGGGATGGAATCAGCCCCAGCATTTT
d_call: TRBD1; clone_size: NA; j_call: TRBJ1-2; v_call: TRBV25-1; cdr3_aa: CASSGDRGIYGYTF; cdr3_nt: TGTGCCAGCAGTGGGGACAGGGGAATCTATGGCTACACCTTC